This T cell receptor (beta chain) was captured in a study of ipilimumab plus nivolumab after autologous stem cell transplantation. Study information: Both relapsed and primary refractory DLBCL were included.

There are 14 residues in the CDR3. Germline CDR1 and CDR2: SGHTA and FQGNSA. Trimming took 5 bases from V and 4 from J, leaving 14 bases between them. Generated by immunoSEQ multiplex PCR, the TCRdb table keeps only in-frame clones and is missing some. The sample shows around 19,000 clones, roughly four fifths of them seen only once. The chain carries TRBV7-2 and TRBJ1-1; D is possibly TRBD1 (6 bases). The TCR sequence derives from a male donor with diffuse large B-cell lymphoma. This sample comprised PBMCs, obtained in a trial of ipilimumab plus nivolumab as post-transplant consolidation. CDR3 sequence (DNA): TGTGCCAGCAGCCCTAGGGGGGCGATCACTGAAGCTTTCTTT. Translating gives CASSPRGAITEAFF.